Below, one T cell receptor (beta chain) is given with its context. The sample comes from a study of blood T cell repertoires in COVID-19. As for the study in general: Specimens from acute and convalescent COVID-19 originated in the United States, Italy and Spain. Sources were T cells, B-cell-depleted T cells, or PBMCs; the material itself was cDNA or gDNA.

J was trimmed by 11 bases and V by 3 bases; bases with no gene match: 10. Germline values: CDR1 KGHSH, CDR2 LQKENI. This CDR3 has 15 residues. In the authors' methods: Scientists estimated how many nucleated cells there were by amplifying reference gene primers. Method: immunoSEQ multiplex PCR; TCRdb's copy keeps in-frame clones and lacks some. That table furnishes V, J and clone size, whereas the DNA furnished D and trimming. The sample records some 21,000 clones, 83% being singletons. The receptor comes from a human donor in a cohort sampled during active COVID-19. V and J are TRBV18 and TRBJ1-1, with 12 positions matching TRBD1. The sequencing input was peripheral blood. CDR3 sequence reads: CASSPRDRGQRGAFF. CDR3 nucleotide sequence: TGTGCCAGCTCACCGAGGGACAGGGGGCAGCGGGGCGCTTTCTTT.